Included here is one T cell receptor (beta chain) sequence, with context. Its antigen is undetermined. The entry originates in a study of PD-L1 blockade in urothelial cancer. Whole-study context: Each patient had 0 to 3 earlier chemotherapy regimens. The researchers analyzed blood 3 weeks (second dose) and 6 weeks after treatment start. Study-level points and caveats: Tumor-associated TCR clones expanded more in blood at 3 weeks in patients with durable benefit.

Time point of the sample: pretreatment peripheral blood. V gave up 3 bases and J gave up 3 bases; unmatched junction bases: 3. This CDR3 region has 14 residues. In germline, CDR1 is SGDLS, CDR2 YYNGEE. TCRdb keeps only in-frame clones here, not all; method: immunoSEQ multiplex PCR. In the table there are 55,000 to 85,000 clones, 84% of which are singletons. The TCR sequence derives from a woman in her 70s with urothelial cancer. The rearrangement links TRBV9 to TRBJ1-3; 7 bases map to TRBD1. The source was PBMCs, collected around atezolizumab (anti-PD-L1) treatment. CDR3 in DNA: TGTGCCAGCAGCGGAACAGGGGATGGAAACACCATATATTTT. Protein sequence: CASSGTGDGNTIYF.